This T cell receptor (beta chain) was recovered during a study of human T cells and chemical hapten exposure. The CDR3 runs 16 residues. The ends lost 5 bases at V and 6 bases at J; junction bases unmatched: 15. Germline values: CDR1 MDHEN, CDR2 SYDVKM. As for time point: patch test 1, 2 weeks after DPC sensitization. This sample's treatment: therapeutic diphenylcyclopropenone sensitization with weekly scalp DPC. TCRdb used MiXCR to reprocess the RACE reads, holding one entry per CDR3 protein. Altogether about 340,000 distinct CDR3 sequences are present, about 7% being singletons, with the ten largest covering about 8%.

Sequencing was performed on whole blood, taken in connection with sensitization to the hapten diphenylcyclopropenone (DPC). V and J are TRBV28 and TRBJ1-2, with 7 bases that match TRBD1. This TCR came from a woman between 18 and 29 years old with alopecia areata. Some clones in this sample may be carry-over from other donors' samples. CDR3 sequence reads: CASSTPGRDSLDGYTF. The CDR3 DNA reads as TGTGCCAGCAGTACCCCCGGCCGGGACAGTCTCGATGGCTACACCTTC.